The clone carrying this T cell receptor (beta chain) was detected ten times or more. The antigen is not known. This entry is derived from a study of neurological immune-mediated disorders. Broader study findings: The greatest TCR clonal expansion appeared in HTLV-1-associated myelopathy and the smallest, falling below healthy controls, in multiple sclerosis.

One entry per CDR3 protein, called by TCRdb with MiXCR from the 5' RACE reads. The sample yields about 55,000 distinct CDR3 sequences, approximately 3.8% seen once. Trimming removed 5 bases at V and 1 base at J, with 8 bases between. The CDR3 has 13 amino acids. This chain links TRBV12-3 or TRBV12-4 with TRBJ1-1; D is undetermined. The sequencing input was PBMCs. The clonotype was recovered from a man in his thirties or forties with multiple sclerosis. The CDR3 sequence: CASSRTANTEAFF. The CDR3 DNA reads as TGTGCCAGCAGTCGAACAGCGAACACTGAAGCTTTCTTT.